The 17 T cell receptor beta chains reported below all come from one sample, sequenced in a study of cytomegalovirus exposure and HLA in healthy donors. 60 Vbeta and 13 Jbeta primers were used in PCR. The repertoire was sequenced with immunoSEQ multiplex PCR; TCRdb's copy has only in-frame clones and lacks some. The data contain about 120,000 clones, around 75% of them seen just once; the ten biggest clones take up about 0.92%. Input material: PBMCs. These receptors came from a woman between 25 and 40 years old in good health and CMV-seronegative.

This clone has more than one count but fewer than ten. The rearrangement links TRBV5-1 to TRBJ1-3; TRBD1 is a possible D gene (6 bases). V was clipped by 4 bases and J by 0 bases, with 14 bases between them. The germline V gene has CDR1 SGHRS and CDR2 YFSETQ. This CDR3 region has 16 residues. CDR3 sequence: CASSHGQYNSGNTIYF. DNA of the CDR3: TGCGCCAGCAGCCATGGACAGTATAACTCTGGAAACACCATATATTTT.

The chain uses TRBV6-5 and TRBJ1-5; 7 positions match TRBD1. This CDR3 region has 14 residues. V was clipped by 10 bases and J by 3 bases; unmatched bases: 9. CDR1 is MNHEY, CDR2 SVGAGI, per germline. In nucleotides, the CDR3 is TGTGCCACCTCGGCAGGGGGGTTCAATCAGCCCCAGCATTTT. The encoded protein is CATSAGGFNQPQHF.

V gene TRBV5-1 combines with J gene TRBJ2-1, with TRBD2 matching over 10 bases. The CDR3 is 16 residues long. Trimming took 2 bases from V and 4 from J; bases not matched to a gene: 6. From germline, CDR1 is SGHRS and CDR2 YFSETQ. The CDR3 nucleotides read TGCGCCAGCAGCTTAAACATAGCGGGGGGATACAATGAGCAGTTCTTC. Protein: CASSLNIAGGYNEQFF.

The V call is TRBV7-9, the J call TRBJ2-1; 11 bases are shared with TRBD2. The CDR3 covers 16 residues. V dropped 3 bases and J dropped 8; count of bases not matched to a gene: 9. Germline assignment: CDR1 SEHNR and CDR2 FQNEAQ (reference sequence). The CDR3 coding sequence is TGTGCCAGCAGCTTCACCACTAGCGGGAGTTACTATGAGCAGTTCTTC. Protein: CASSFTTSGSYYEQFF.

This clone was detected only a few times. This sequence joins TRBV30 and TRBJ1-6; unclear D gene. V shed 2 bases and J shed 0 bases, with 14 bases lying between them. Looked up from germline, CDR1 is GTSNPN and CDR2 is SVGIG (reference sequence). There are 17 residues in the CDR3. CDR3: CAWSTPPVSSYNSPLHF. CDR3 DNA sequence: TGTGCCTGGAGTACCCCCCCGGTGAGCTCCTATAATTCACCCCTCCACTTT.

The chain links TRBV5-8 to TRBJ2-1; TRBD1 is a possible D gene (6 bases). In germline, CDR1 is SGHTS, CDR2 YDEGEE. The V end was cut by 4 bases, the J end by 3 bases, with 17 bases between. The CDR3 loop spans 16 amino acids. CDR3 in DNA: TGTGCCAGCAGCCGAGAAGTGGGGGCGGACTACAATGAGCAGTTCTTC. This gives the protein CASSREVGADYNEQFF.

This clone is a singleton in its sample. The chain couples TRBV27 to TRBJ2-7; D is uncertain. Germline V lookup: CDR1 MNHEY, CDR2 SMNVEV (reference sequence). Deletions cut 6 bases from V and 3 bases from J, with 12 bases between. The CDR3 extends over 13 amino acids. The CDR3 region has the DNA TGTGCCAGCAGACGCCCCACCGGCTACGAGCAGTACTTC. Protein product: CASRRPTGYEQYF.

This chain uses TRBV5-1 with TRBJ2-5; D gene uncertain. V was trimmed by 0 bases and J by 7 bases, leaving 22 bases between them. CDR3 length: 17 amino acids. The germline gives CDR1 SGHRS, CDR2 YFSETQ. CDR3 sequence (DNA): TGCGCCAGCAGCTTGGAAGGTCCCGGCCTAGGAGTGACGACCCAGTACTTC. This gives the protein CASSLEGPGLGVTTQYF.

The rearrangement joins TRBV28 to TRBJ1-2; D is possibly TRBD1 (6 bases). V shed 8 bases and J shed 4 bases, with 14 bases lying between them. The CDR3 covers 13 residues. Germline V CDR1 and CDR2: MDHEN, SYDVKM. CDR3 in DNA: TGTGCCAGCGGAACAGGGTTTGGCTATGGCTACACCTTC. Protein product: CASGTGFGYGYTF.

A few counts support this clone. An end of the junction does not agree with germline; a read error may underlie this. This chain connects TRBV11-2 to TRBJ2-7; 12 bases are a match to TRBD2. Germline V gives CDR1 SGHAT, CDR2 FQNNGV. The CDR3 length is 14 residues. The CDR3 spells CASSSGLAGRERYF. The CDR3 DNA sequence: TGTGCCAGCAGCTCCGGACTAGCGGGAAGAGAGCGGTACTTC. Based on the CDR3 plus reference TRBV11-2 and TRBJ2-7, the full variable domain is EAGVAQSPRYKIIEKRQSVAFWCNPISGHATLYWYQQILGQGPKLLIQFQNNGVVDDSQLPKDRFSAERLKGVDSTLKIQPAKLEDSAVYLCASSSGLAGRERYFGPGTRLTVT.

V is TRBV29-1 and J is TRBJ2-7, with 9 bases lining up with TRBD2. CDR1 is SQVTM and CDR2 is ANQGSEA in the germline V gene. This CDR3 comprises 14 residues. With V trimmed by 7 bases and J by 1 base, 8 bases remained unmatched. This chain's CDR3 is CSASLTSGSYEQYF. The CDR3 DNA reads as TGCAGCGCTTCCCTGACTAGCGGATCCTACGAGCAGTACTTC.

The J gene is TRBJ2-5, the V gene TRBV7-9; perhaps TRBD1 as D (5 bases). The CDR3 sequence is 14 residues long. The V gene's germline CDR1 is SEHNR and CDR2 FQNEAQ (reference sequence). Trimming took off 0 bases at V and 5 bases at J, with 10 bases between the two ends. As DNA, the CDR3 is TGTGCCAGCAGCTTAGCGACAGTCGTGGAGACCCAGTACTTC. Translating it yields CASSLATVVETQYF.

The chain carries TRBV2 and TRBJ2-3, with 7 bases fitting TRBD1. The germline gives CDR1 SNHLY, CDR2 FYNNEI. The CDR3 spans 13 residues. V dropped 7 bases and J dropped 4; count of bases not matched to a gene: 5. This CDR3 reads CASTGGYADTQYF. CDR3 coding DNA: TGTGCCAGCACAGGGGGATATGCAGATACGCAGTATTTT.

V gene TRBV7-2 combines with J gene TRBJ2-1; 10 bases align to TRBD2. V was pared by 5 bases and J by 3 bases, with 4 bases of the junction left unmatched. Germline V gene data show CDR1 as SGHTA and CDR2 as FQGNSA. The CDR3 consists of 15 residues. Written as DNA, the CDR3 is TGTGCCAGCAGCCTTAGCGGGGGGTACTACAATGAGCAGTTCTTC. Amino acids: CASSLSGGYYNEQFF.

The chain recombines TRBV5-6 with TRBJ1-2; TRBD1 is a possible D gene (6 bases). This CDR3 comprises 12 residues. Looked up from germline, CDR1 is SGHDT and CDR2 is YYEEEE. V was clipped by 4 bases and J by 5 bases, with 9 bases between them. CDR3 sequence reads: CASSPGQYGYTF. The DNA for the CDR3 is TGTGCCAGCAGCCCCGGACAGTATGGCTACACCTTC.

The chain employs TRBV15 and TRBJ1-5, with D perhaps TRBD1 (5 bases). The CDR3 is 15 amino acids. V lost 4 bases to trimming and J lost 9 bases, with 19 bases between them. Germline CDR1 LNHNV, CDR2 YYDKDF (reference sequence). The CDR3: CATSKIGAGSGPQHF. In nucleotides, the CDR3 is TGTGCCACCAGCAAAATAGGGGCGGGATCAGGGCCCCAGCATTTT.

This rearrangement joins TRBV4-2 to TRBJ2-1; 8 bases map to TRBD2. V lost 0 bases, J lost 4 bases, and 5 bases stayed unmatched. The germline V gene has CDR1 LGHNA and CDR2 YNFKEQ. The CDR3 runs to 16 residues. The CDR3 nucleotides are TGTGCCAGCAGCCAAGAAGGCGCGGGAGGTTACAATGAGCAGTTCTTC. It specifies CASSQEGAGGYNEQFF.